The present T cell receptor beta chain was sequenced within a study of T cells in Graves' hyperthyroidism and ophthalmopathy. This clonotype was seen a handful of times. What it recognizes is unknown. Germline CDR1 is PRHDT and CDR2 is FYEKMQ (reference sequence). This CDR3 comprises 15 residues. The J segment lost 6 bases and the V segment lost 5 bases, leaving 12 bases of the junction unmatched. Ophthalmopathy in the patients scored at least 3 on Clinical Activity Score and at least 4 on NOSPECS grade, lasting under 3 months. The diagnoses drew upon clinical symptoms, serum thyroxine and TRAb, thyroid ultrasound and orbital computed tomography. Study-level findings and limits: The model made its ophthalmopathy prediction, and onset followed a median around 6.9 months later. Separating ophthalmopathy from stable hyperthyroidism was achieved by a 13 V-J model.

Amplification of TCR beta CDR3 regions was performed using RNA transcripts as template. HTBI primers were used for first-round RT-PCR of the TCR CDR3. MiXCR, run by TCRdb on the multiplex PCR reads, gives a single entry per CDR3 protein. The sample consists of a few hundred thousand distinct CDR3 sequences, roughly 15% of them appearing once. Sequenced: blood. This sequence originates from a woman aged 60 to 75 with Graves' ophthalmopathy. The rearrangement joins TRBV13 to TRBJ2-7; 8 bases are shared with TRBD2. In DNA, the CDR3 is TGTGCCAGCAGCCCCGGGGGGGCGGGAGAAATCGAGCAGTACTTC. Amino acid sequence: CASSPGGAGEIEQYF.